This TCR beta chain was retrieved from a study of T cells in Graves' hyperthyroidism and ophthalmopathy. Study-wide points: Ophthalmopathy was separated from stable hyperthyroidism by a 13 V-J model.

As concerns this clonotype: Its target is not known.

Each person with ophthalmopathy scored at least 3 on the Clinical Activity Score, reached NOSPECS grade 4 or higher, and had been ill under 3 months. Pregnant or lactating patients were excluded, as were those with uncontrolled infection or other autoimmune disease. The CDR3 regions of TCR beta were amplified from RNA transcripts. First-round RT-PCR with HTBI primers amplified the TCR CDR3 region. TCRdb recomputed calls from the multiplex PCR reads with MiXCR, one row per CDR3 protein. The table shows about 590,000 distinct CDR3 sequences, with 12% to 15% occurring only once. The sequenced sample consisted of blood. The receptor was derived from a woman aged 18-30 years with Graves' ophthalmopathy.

CDR3 residues: CASSPPGRGCGYTF. The CDR3 nucleotides read TGTGCCAGCTCACCACCGGGCAGGGGCTGTGGCTACACCTTC. The chain recombines TRBV18 with TRBJ1-2; possible D gene TRBD1, 6 bases. This CDR3 is 14 amino acids long. V dropped 0 bases and J dropped 7 bases, with 12 bases sitting between them. Germline-derived CDR1 and CDR2 are KGHSH and LQKENI.